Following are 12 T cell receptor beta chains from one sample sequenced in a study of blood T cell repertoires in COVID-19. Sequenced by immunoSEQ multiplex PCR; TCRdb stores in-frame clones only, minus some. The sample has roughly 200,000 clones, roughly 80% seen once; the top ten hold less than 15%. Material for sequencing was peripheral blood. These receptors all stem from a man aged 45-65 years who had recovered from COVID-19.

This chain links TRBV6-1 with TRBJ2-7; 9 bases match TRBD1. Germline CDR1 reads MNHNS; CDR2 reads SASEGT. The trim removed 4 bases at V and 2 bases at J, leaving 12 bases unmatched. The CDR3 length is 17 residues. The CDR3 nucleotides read TGTGCCAGCAGTGCCGCCCGATGGGGGACAGGGACCTACGAGCAGTACTTC. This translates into CASSAARWGTGTYEQYF.

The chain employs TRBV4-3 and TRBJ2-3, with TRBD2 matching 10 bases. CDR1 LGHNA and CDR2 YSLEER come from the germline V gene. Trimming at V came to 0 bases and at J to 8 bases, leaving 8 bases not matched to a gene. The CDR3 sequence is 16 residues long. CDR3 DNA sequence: TGCGCCAGCAGCCAAGACCCAGCTAGCGGGAGTGGTACGCAGTATTTT. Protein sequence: CASSQDPASGSGTQYF.

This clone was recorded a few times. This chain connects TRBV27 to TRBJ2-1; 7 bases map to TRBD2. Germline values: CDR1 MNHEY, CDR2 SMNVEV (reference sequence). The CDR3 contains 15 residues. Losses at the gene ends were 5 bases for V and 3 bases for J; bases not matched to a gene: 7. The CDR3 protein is CASSPSWGGYNEQFF. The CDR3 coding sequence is TGTGCCAGCAGTCCCAGTTGGGGGGGCTACAATGAGCAGTTCTTC.

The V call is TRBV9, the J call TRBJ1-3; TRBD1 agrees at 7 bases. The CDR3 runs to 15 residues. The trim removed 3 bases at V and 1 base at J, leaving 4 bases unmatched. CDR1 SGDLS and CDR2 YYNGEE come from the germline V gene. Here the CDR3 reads CASSGTGVSGNTIYF. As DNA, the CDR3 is TGTGCCAGCAGCGGTACAGGGGTATCTGGAAACACCATATATTTT. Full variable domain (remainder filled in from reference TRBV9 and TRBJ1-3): DSGVTQTPKHLITATGQRVTLRCSPRSGDLSVYWYQQSLDQGLQFLIQYYNGEERAKGNILERFSAQQFPDLHSELNLSSLELGDSALYFCASSGTGVSGNTIYFGEGSWLTVV.

The CDR3 DNA reads as TGTGCCAGCAGCAGTTGGGACAGGGGTAATGAAAAACTGTTTTTT. Residues: CASSSWDRGNEKLFF. The chain couples TRBV5-4 to TRBJ1-4; TRBD1 matches 10 bases. From germline, CDR1 is SGHNT and CDR2 YYREEE (reference sequence). CDR3 length equals 15 residues. V dropped 4 bases and J dropped 4; count of bases not matched to a gene: 4.

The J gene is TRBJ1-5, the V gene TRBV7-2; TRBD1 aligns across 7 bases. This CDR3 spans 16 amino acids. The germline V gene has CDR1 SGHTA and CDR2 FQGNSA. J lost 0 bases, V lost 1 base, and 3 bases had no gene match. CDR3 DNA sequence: TGTGCCAGCAGCTTAGACAGGGGCAATAGCAATCAGCCCCAGCATTTT. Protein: CASSLDRGNSNQPQHF.

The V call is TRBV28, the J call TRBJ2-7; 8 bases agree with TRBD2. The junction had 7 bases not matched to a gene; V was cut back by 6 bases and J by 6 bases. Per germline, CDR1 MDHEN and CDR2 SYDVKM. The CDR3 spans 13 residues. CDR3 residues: CASRSPGGPEQYF. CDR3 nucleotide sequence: TGTGCCAGCAGGAGCCCGGGAGGGCCCGAGCAGTACTTC.

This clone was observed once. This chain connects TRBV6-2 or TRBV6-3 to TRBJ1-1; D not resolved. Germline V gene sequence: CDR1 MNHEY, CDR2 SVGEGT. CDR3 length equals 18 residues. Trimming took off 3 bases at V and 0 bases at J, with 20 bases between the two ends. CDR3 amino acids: CASSYSAFGGGLNTEAFF. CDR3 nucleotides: TGTGCCAGCAGTTATTCGGCCTTCGGTGGAGGATTGAACACTGAAGCTTTCTTT.

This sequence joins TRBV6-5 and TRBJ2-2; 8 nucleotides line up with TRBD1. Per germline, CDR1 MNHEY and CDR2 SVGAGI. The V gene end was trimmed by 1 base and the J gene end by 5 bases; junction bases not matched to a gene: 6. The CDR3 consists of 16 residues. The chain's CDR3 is CASSYYRGFRTGELFF. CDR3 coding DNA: TGTGCCAGCAGTTACTACAGGGGGTTTAGGACCGGGGAGCTGTTTTTT.

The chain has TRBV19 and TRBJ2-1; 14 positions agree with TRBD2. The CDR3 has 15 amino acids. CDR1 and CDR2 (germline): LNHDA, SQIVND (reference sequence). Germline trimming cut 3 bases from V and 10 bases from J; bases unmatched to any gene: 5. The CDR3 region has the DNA TGTGCCAGTAGTATCAGACTAGCGGGAGGGCAAGAGCAGTTCTTC. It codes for CASSIRLAGGQEQFF.

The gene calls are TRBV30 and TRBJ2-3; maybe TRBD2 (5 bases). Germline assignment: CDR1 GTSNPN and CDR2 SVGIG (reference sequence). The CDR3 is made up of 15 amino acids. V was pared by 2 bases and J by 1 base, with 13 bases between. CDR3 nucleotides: TGTGCCTGGAGTCCCCGGGGAAGTCGCACAGATACGCAGTATTTT. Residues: CAWSPRGSRTDTQYF. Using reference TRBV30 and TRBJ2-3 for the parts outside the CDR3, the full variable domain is SQTIHQWPATLVQPVGSPLSLECTVEGTSNPNLYWYRQAAGRGLQLLFYSVGIGQISSEVPQNLSASRPQDRQFILSSKKLLLSDSGFYLCAWSPRGSRTDTQYFGPGTRLTVL.

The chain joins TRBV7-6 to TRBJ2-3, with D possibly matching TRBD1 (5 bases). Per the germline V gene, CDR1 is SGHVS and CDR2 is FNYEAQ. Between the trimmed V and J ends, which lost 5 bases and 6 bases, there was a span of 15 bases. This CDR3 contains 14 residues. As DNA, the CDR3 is TGTGCCAGCAGCCCCTCAACAGGACCCGATACGCAGTATTTT. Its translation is CASSPSTGPDTQYF.